The T cell receptor (beta chain) under discussion was sequenced for a study of cytotoxic CD8 clonotypes in ibrutinib-treated CLL. Study details: Partial response occurred in 24 patients and complete response in 2; at median approximately 65 months, roughly 15 remained remitted and about 12 progressed. A mean of about 250,000 productive templates and 94,082 productive rearrangements was obtained per sample.

Note on this clone: Its antigen remains unknown.

The CDR3 consists of 15 residues. In germline, CDR1 is MGHRA, CDR2 YSYEKL. Trimming removed 0 bases at V and 0 bases at J, with 9 bases between. Broader study findings: With treatment, public clonotypes, which were uncommon, either contracted or remained stable. The clonality went up when patients responded to ibrutinib and dropped back toward baseline at progression.

TCRdb's table, derived via immunoSEQ multiplex PCR, lists solely in-frame clones and lacks some. The sample carries 200,000 to 250,000 clones, 70% recorded once. The sequence was obtained from a human donor with chronic lymphocytic leukemia. The sequencing here drew on PBMCs, taken after 12 months of ibrutinib treatment. This sequence joins TRBV4-1 and TRBJ2-7; D unresolved. CDR3 nucleotides: TGCGCCAGCAGCCAAGACCCGGGTAGCTCCTACGAGCAGTACTTC. It encodes CASSQDPGSSYEQYF.